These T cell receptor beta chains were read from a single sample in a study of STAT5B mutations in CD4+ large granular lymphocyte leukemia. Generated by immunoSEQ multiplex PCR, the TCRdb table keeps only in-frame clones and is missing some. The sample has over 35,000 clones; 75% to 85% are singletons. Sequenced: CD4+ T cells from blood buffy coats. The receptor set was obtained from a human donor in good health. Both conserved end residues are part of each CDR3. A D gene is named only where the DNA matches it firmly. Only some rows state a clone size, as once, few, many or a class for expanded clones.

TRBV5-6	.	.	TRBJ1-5	TGTGCCAGCAGCGGATGGATCTCAGGCAATCAGCCCCAGCATTTT	CASSGWISGNQPQHF
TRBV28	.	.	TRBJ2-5	TGTGCCAGCAGTTTTCCCTTGGGGACCCAGTACTTC	CASSFPLGTQYF
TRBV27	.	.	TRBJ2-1	TGTGCCAGCAGTTCTACAGGGACCGGGCAGTTCTTC	CASSSTGTGQFF
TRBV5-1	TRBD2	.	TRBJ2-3	TGCGCCAGCAGGACCGGGGGGGCGGGAGATACGCAGTATTTT	CASRTGGAGDTQYF
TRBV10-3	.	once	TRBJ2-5	TGTGCCATCAGTACCAGCGAGGGGGAGACCCAGTACTTC	CAISTSEGETQYF
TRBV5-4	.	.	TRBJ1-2	TGTGCCAGCAGCGGGGGACCGCTGGTCCCTATTAACTATGGCTACACCTTC	CASSGGPLVPINYGYTF
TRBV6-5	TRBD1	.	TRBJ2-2	TGTGCCAGCAGTTCAGGGGGGAACACCGGGGAGCTGTTTTTT	CASSSGGNTGELFF
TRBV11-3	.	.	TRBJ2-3	TGTGCCAGCAGCTTAGGGACGAGCGGAAGCACAGATACGCAGTATTTT	CASSLGTSGSTDTQYF
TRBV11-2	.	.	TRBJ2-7	TGTGCCAGCAGCTCCGGGGCCGAGCAGTACTTC	CASSSGAEQYF
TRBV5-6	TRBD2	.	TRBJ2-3	TGTGCCAGCAGCTTGCGGGCTAGCGGGCGCACAGATACGCAGTATTTT	CASSLRASGRTDTQYF
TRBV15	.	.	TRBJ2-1	TGTGCCACCAGCAGCTCCCCAGCGGCCGAGCAGTTCTTC	CATSSSPAAEQFF
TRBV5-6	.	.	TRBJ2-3	TGTGCCAGCAGCCCCCGACGGGGGGCGAATACAGATACGCAGTATTTT	CASSPRRGANTDTQYF
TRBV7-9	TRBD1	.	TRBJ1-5	TGTGCCAGCAGCTCGCCCAGGACAGGGGAAAATCAGCCCCAGCATTTT	CASSSPRTGENQPQHF
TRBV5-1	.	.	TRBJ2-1	TGCGCCCTGTGGGGCAATGAGCAGTTCTTC	CALWGNEQFF
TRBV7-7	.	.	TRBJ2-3	TGTGCTAGCAGCCCTTCGCTTGCAGATACGCAGTATTTT	CASSPSLADTQYF
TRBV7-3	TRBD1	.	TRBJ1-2	TGTGCCAGCAGCCATACGGCAGGGGGTCAGGACTATGGCTACACCTTC	CASSHTAGGQDYGYTF
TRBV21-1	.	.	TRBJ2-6	TGTGCCAGCAGCAAAGCGCTTTGGGAGTGGGGGGCCAACGTCCTGACTTTC	CASSKALWEWGANVLTF
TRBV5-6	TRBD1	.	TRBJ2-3	TGTGCCAGCAGCCCGAGGGACAGTATAAGGACAGATACGCAGTATTTT	CASSPRDSIRTDTQYF
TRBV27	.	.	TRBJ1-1	TGTGCCAGCAGTCGGGGCAGATATCAATTGAACACTGAAGCTTTCTTT	CASSRGRYQLNTEAFF
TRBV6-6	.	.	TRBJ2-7	TGTGCCAGCAGTTACTCGGGGCCCTACGAGCAGTACTTC	CASSYSGPYEQYF
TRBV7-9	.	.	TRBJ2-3	TGTGCCAGCAGCTTAGCGGTGGCCGATACGCAGTATTTT	CASSLAVADTQYF
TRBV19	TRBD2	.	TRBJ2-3	TGTGCCAGTAGTATAGGGTCTAGCGGGAGCGATACGCAGTATTTT	CASSIGSSGSDTQYF
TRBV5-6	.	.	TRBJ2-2	TGTGCCAGCAGCTTGGGCAGGCATTCGAACACCGGGGAGCTGTTTTTT	CASSLGRHSNTGELFF
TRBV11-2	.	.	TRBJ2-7	TGTGCCAGCAGCTTGGGGGTCACCTACGAGCAGTACTTC	CASSLGVTYEQYF
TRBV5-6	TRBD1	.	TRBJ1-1	TGTGCCAGCAGCAGGGACAGAGGCACTGAAGCTTTCTTT	CASSRDRGTEAFF
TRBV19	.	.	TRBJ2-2	TGTGCCAGTAGCGGGAATACGAACACCGGGGAGCTGTTTTTT	CASSGNTNTGELFF
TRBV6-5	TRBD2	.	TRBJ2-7	TGTGCCAGCAGTTCCCGGGAGGGGGAGAACTCCTACGAGCAGTACTTC	CASSSREGENSYEQYF
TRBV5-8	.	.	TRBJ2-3	TGTGCCAGCAGCTTGGGACAGGAGATTAGCACAGATACGCAGTATTTT	CASSLGQEISTDTQYF
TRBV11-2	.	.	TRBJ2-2	TGTGCCAGCACCTCAAGCGGGTTGGAGGGGGAGCTGTTTTTT	CASTSSGLEGELFF
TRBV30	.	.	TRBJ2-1	TGTGCCTGGAGCGCCTATGGGGGTGAGCAGTTCTTC	CAWSAYGGEQFF
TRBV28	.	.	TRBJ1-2	TGTGCCAGCAGTTTTGGGGGGGGATATGGCTACACCTTC	CASSFGGGYGYTF
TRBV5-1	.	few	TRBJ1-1	TGCGCCAGCAGCTCAACCATGAACACTGAAGCTTTCTTT	CASSSTMNTEAFF
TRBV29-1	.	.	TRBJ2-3	TGCAGCGCTGGTAGCACAGATACGCAGTATTTT	CSAGSTDTQYF
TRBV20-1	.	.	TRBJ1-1	TGCAGTGCTCCTAATCCGGGAGCTTTCTTT	CSAPNPGAFF
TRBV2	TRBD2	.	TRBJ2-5	TGTGCCAGCAGTGCCTCTAGCGGGGTACGGCAGACCCAGTACTTC	CASSASSGVRQTQYF
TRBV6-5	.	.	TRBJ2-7	TGTGCCAGCACCCGCGGCCCCGGCAACTACGAGCAGTACTTC	CASTRGPGNYEQYF
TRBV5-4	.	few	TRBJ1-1	TGTGCCAGCAGCTTGGAAAGCAAGAACACTGAAGCTTTCTTT	CASSLESKNTEAFF
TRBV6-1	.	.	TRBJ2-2	TGTGCCAGCAGTTCGGGAGTCACCGGGGAGCTGTTTTTT	CASSSGVTGELFF
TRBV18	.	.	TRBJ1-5	TGTGCCAGCTCACCGGACCAGGGTCAGCCCCAGCATTTT	CASSPDQGQPQHF
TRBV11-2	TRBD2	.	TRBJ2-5	TGTGCCAGCAGCTTAGAGGGGGGGAGGTGGGAGACCCAGTACTTC	CASSLEGGRWETQYF
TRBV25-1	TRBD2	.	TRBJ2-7	TGTGCCAGCAGGGCGTTCACTAGCGGAAGATCCTACGAGCAGTACTTC	CASRAFTSGRSYEQYF
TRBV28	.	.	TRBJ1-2	TGTGCCAGCAGTATTTTAGTTGGGGGGGTTTATGGCTACACCTTC	CASSILVGGVYGYTF
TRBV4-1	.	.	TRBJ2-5	TGCGCCAGCAGCCAGGGGGGACAGTACCAAGAGACCCAGTACTTC	CASSQGGQYQETQYF
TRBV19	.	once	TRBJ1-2	TGTGCCAGTAACATCGGCTCCTTCTATGGCTACACCTTC	CASNIGSFYGYTF
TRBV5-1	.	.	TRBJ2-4	TGCGCCAGCAGCGAGTCCGAATTAGCCAAAAACATTCAGTACTTC	CASSESELAKNIQYF
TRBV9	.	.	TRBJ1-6	TGTGCCAGCAGCCCTCGAGGGACCGTTAATTCACCCCTCCACTTT	CASSPRGTVNSPLHF
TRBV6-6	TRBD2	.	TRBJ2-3	TGTGCCAGCAGCCGACTAGCGGGCTACACAGATACGCAGTATTTT	CASSRLAGYTDTQYF
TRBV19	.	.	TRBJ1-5	TGTGCCAGTAGTAACCCCGGCCTTGGCAATCAGCCCCAGCATTTT	CASSNPGLGNQPQHF
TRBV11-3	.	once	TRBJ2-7	TGTGCCAGCAGCTTAGTAGACTCCTACGAGCAGTACTTC	CASSLVDSYEQYF
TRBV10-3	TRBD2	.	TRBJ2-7	TGTGCCATCAGTGAGTCTAGCGGGAGTGGCTACGAGCAGTACTTC	CAISESSGSGYEQYF
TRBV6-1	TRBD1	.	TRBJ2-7	TGTGCCAGCAGTGAAGCAAACAGGGGAGACGAGCAGTACTTC	CASSEANRGDEQYF